The 15 T cell receptor beta chains below were found in one sample sequenced in a study of memory CD4+ T cells and cytomegalovirus serostatus. The sort gate was single viable CD3+CD4+CD8-CD45RO+ cells for memory CD4+ T cells. Only in-frame clones appear in the TCRdb table, and some are missing; sequencing was by immunoSEQ multiplex PCR. In the table there are under 45,000 clones, 76% of which are singletons. Sequenced sample: memory CD4+ T cells from blood. These receptors all come from an adult in good health and CMV-seronegative.

This chain links TRBV9 with TRBJ2-3; 8 nucleotides align to TRBD2. The germline gives CDR1 SGDLS, CDR2 YYNGEE. Germline trimming cut 1 base from V and 2 bases from J; bases unmatched to any gene: 3. This CDR3 region has 15 residues. CDR3 in amino acids: CASSVQAGDTDTQYF. The DNA of the CDR3 is TGTGCCAGCAGCGTACAAGCGGGAGACACAGATACGCAGTATTTT.

The chain uses TRBV7-6 and TRBJ1-3; tentatively, D is TRBD1 (5 bases). Germline V gene sequence: CDR1 SGHVS, CDR2 FNYEAQ. The CDR3 extends over 16 amino acids. V lost 1 base, J lost 2 bases, and 12 bases lay in between. The CDR3 coding sequence is TGTGCCAGCAGCTTAGGCAGGGCGGGAGCTGGAAACACCATATATTTT. As protein: CASSLGRAGAGNTIYF.

This clone has only a few counts. CDR3 nucleotides: TGTGCCAGCAGCCCTGGTCTGGCAGTCCAAGAGACCCAGTACTTC. Its protein product is CASSPGLAVQETQYF. The chain couples TRBV6-1 to TRBJ2-5; D remains ambiguous. Trimming took off 6 bases at V and 1 base at J, with 15 bases between the two ends. Germline values: CDR1 MNHNS, CDR2 SASEGT. The CDR3 consists of 15 residues.

V is TRBV28 and J is TRBJ1-2; D is perhaps TRBD1 (5 bases). CDR3 size: 14 residues. V shed 3 bases and J shed 7 bases, with 15 bases lying between them. CDR1 MDHEN and CDR2 SYDVKM come from the germline V gene. The DNA of the CDR3 is TGTGCCAGCAGTTTGTGGCAGGGAGGAGGTGGCTACACCTTC. Its translation is CASSLWQGGGGYTF.

The chain uses TRBV7-2 and TRBJ2-2; 8 bases fit TRBD1. CDR3 size: 14 residues. Germline V gene lookup returns CDR1 SGHTA and CDR2 FQGNSA. V shed 3 bases, J shed 7 bases, and the junction held 4 bases outside the gene matches. In DNA form, the CDR3 reads TGTGCCAGCAGCTTGGGACAGGAGGACGGGGAGCTGTTTTTT. Its translation is CASSLGQEDGELFF.

This chain uses TRBV18 with TRBJ2-1; 9 nucleotides match TRBD1. The CDR3 runs 13 residues. CDR1 and CDR2 (germline): KGHSH, LQKENI. V lost 3 bases to trimming and J lost 6 bases; unmatched junction nucleotides: 0. CDR3 loop: CASSPDRGNEQFF. The CDR3 nucleotides are TGTGCCAGCTCACCGGACAGGGGCAATGAGCAGTTCTTC.

V gene TRBV7-9 combines with J gene TRBJ2-3; no clear D. Trimming took off 5 bases at V and 3 bases at J, with 6 bases between the two ends. Germline V gene sequence: CDR1 SEHNR, CDR2 FQNEAQ (reference sequence). CDR3 length: 12 residues. CDR3 loop: CASSRETDTQYF. The DNA of the CDR3 is TGTGCCAGCAGCCGCGAAACAGATACGCAGTATTTT.

This clone was seen only a few times. The chain's CDR3 is CASSFGQGVRSYEQYF. CDR3 nucleotides: TGCGCCAGCAGCTTTGGCCAGGGGGTTCGGTCCTACGAGCAGTACTTC. The chain is built from TRBV5-1 and TRBJ2-7, with 7 nucleotides matching TRBD1. CDR3 length equals 16 residues. Germline-derived CDR1 and CDR2 are SGHRS and YFSETQ. V trimming: 2 bases; J trimming: 1 base; junction bases outside the gene matches: 9.

CDR3 sequence reads: CASRAAGRREQYF. In DNA, the CDR3 is TGTGCCAGCAGGGCTGCGGGAAGGCGCGAGCAGTACTTC. V usage is TRBV2 and J usage is TRBJ2-7; D may be TRBD2 (6 bases). Trimming shortened V by 6 bases and J by 6 bases, and 15 bases separated the two germline ends. In germline, CDR1 is SNHLY, CDR2 FYNNEI. This CDR3 region has 13 residues.

The chain combines TRBV5-1 with TRBJ2-3; maybe TRBD2 (7 bases). The CDR3 sequence is 17 residues long. Germline CDR1 reads SGHRS; CDR2 reads YFSETQ. Trimming pared 0 bases from V and 1 base from J, leaving 15 bases between. The CDR3 reads CASSLDLAGAGTDTQYF. Here the CDR3 DNA reads TGCGCCAGCAGCTTGGATCTTGCGGGGGCGGGCACAGATACGCAGTATTTT.

The chain couples TRBV30 to TRBJ1-1; weak D call: TRBD1 (5 bases). The V and J ends lost 3 bases and 3 bases respectively, with 11 bases between them. The germline V gene has CDR1 GTSNPN and CDR2 SVGIG (reference sequence). The CDR3 spans 13 residues. CDR3 nucleotide sequence: TGTGCCTGGAGCCAGGGATTAGACACTGAAGCTTTCTTT. This encodes CAWSQGLDTEAFF.

This rearrangement joins TRBV4-1 to TRBJ1-5; tentatively, D is TRBD1 (6 bases). Looked up from germline, CDR1 is MGHRA and CDR2 is YSYEKL. The CDR3 spans 18 residues. Trimming removed 0 bases from V and 2 bases from J, with 17 bases in between. The CDR3 protein is CASSQERGGQGGNQPQHF. Here the CDR3 DNA reads TGCGCCAGCAGCCAAGAGAGAGGGGGGCAGGGTGGCAATCAGCCCCAGCATTTT.

This chain connects TRBV5-1 to TRBJ1-2; the D is unclear. The CDR3 loop spans 14 amino acids. Germline V gene sequence: CDR1 SGHRS, CDR2 YFSETQ. V lost 7 bases, J lost 2 bases, and 15 bases lay in between. CDR3 amino acids: CASGPVTGNYGYTF. As DNA, the CDR3 is TGCGCCAGCGGCCCCGTGACGGGAAACTATGGCTACACCTTC.

This sequence joins TRBV15 and TRBJ1-5; no definite D call. The length of the CDR3 is 13 residues. CDR1 is LNHNV and CDR2 is YYDKDF in the germline V gene (reference sequence). Trimming cost V 6 bases and J 2 bases, with 8 bases left between them. The CDR3 DNA follows: TGTGCCACCAGGGGTCGGGGCAATCAGCCCCAGCATTTT. Protein product: CATRGRGNQPQHF.

The chain links TRBV5-1 to TRBJ2-7; weak D call: TRBD1 (5 bases). Germline V CDR1 and CDR2: SGHRS, YFSETQ. The V end was cut by 7 bases, the J end by 0 bases, with 14 bases between. This CDR3 has 14 residues. This chain's CDR3 is CASRGQGTSYEQYF. In DNA form, the CDR3 reads TGCGCCAGCCGCGGCCAGGGCACCTCCTACGAGCAGTACTTC.